The clone carrying this T cell receptor beta chain was seen more than once but under ten times. Its antigen is not identified. These data come from a study of response to subunit inactivated influenza vaccine. The length of the CDR3 is 14 residues. CDR1 KGHSH and CDR2 LQKENI come from the germline V gene. The ends were cut back, 6 bases at V and 1 base at J, with 12 bases in the middle. Each CDR3 protein gets one entry after TCRdb re-called the RT-PCR reads with MiXCR. Of a few hundred thousand distinct CDR3 sequences in the sample, about 20% are singletons; the top ten hold over 9%. Regarding the study as a whole: Each seasonal influenza vaccination, the authors suggested, recruits few new T cells.

The starting material was PBMCs from blood, obtained roughly 20 months after vaccination. This clonotype originated in a man in his fifties or sixties who received an inactivated influenza vaccine. This chain links TRBV18 with TRBJ1-1; D not resolved. The CDR3 here is CASSPGSGNTEAFF. Here the CDR3 DNA reads TGTGCCAGCTCGCCCGGATCTGGGAACACTGAAGCTTTCTTT.